The 24 T cell receptor beta chains presented below share a single source sample, sequenced in a study of T cell clonotyping in hematopoietic cell transplantation. TCRdb's copy holds only in-frame clones and misses some; the assay was immunoSEQ multiplex PCR. The sample contains 20,000 or so clones, 65% to 80% of which appear only once. The sequenced material came from peripheral blood mononuclear cells. The source of these receptors is a man in his sixties in good health. Some clones in this sample may be carry-over from other donors' samples.

The chain uses TRBV29-1 and TRBJ2-7, with D possibly TRBD2 on 6 matching bases. The V gene's germline CDR1 is SQVTM and CDR2 ANQGSEA. V was clipped by 4 bases and J by 2 bases, with 15 bases between them. This CDR3 has 14 residues. Here the CDR3 reads CSVVRDRPTYEQYF. The CDR3, as DNA: TGCAGCGTTGTGCGGGACCGCCCCACCTACGAGCAGTACTTC.

The rearrangement uses TRBV5-1 and TRBJ2-3, with D maybe TRBD2 (6 bases). CDR1 and CDR2 from the germline V gene are SGHRS and YFSETQ. V lost 3 bases, J lost 2 bases, and 13 bases lay in between. The CDR3 is made up of 15 amino acids. The CDR3 DNA reads as TGCGCCAGCAGCTCGGGACTCCCTAACACAGATACGCAGTATTTT. Protein: CASSSGLPNTDTQYF. The whole variable domain, remainder taken from reference TRBV5-1 and TRBJ2-3, is KAGVTQTPRYLIKTRGQQVTLSCSPISGHRSVSWYQQTPGQGLQFLFEYFSETQRNKGNFPGRFSGRQFSNSRSEMNVSTLELGDSALYLCASSSGLPNTDTQYFGPGTRLTVL.

This clone was recorded a few times. The chain joins TRBV2 to TRBJ2-5, with TRBD2 as a possible D gene (6 bases). The CDR3 has 16 amino acids. Trimming removed 4 bases at V and 5 bases at J, with 20 bases between. The V gene's germline CDR1 is SNHLY and CDR2 FYNNEI. The CDR3 loop is CASSGDGTLTVETQYF. For the CDR3, the DNA is TGTGCCAGCAGTGGGGACGGGACTCTCACCGTGGAGACCCAGTACTTC.

The V gene is TRBV27, the J gene TRBJ1-1; perhaps TRBD1 as D (6 bases). With 4 bases removed from V and 1 base from J, the gap between germline ends came to 13 bases. The CDR3 covers 15 residues. The germline V gene has CDR1 MNHEY and CDR2 SMNVEV (reference sequence). The CDR3 protein is CASSSWTDPNTEAFF. The CDR3 nucleotides read TGTGCCAGCAGTTCCTGGACAGACCCGAACACTGAAGCTTTCTTT.

The CDR3 is CASRTGDDEQYF. CDR3 nucleotide sequence: TGTGCCAGCAGGACAGGGGATGACGAGCAGTACTTC. The chain uses TRBV6-4 and TRBJ2-7, with TRBD1 identical over 8 bases. V trimming: 6 bases; J trimming: 5 bases; junction bases outside the gene matches: 3. Germline values: CDR1 MRHNA, CDR2 SNTAGT. This CDR3 contains 12 residues.

The chain links TRBV19 to TRBJ2-1; D might be TRBD1 or TRBD2, each matching 5 bases. This CDR3 is 13 amino acids long. The germline gives CDR1 LNHDA, CDR2 SQIVND (reference sequence). V lost 8 bases and J lost 2, with 10 bases in between. CDR3 residues: CASARDAYNEQFF. The CDR3 coding sequence is TGTGCCAGTGCCCGGGACGCCTACAATGAGCAGTTCTTC.

V gene TRBV5-1 combines with J gene TRBJ1-2; no firm D call. Trimming cost V 4 bases and J 7 bases, with 17 bases left between them. CDR3 length: 14 amino acids. Germline lookup yields CDR1 SGHRS and CDR2 YFSETQ. CDR3: CASSREWVDGGYTF. The CDR3 DNA reads as TGCGCCAGCAGCCGAGAATGGGTCGACGGTGGCTACACCTTC.

V and J are TRBV4-1 and TRBJ2-1; D is unresolved. V was clipped by 4 bases and J by 2 bases, with 15 bases between them. From germline, CDR1 is MGHRA and CDR2 YSYEKL. This CDR3 region has 16 residues. The CDR3 region is CASSPAITSPYNEQFF. The CDR3 coding sequence is TGCGCCAGCAGCCCTGCTATTACTTCTCCCTACAATGAGCAGTTCTTC.

The gene calls are TRBV19 and TRBJ2-7, with 7 bases matching TRBD1. The germline V gene has CDR1 LNHDA and CDR2 SQIVND (reference sequence). The CDR3 contains 14 residues. V gave up 6 bases and J gave up 3 bases; unmatched junction bases: 8. DNA for the CDR3: TGTGCCAGTAGGCTCCGGGACAGTCACTACGAGCAGTACTTC. Its protein product is CASRLRDSHYEQYF.

This chain links TRBV19 with TRBJ2-1; TRBD2 agrees at 7 bases. The CDR3 loop spans 16 amino acids. V lost 1 base, J lost 8 bases, and 11 bases stayed unmatched. The germline CDR1 and CDR2 sequences are LNHDA and SQIVND (reference sequence). The CDR3 loop reads CASSIGRGGGWDEQFF. Written as DNA, the CDR3 is TGTGCCAGTAGTATAGGTCGGGGCGGGGGATGGGATGAGCAGTTCTTC.

The V and J genes are TRBV29-1 and TRBJ1-3; 7 bases line up with TRBD1. The CDR3 loop spans 13 amino acids. Germline V gene data show CDR1 as SQVTM and CDR2 as ANQGSEA. V trimming: 4 bases; J trimming: 4 bases; junction bases outside the gene matches: 4. The CDR3 nucleotides are TGCAGCGTTGCGGGACAGACAGGAAACACCATATATTTT. Translating it yields CSVAGQTGNTIYF.

This chain links TRBV28 with TRBJ1-3; no definite D call. The CDR3 totals 16 residues. Per the germline V gene, CDR1 is MDHEN and CDR2 is SYDVKM. Between the trimmed V and J ends, which lost 7 bases and 0 bases, there was a span of 16 bases. CDR3 sequence reads: CASTKPGITSGNTIYF. In DNA, the CDR3 is TGTGCCAGCACCAAACCCGGGATCACCTCTGGAAACACCATATATTTT.

The chain links TRBV9 to TRBJ1-5; possible D gene TRBD1, 5 bases. The CDR3 is 13 amino acids. Germline V gene lookup returns CDR1 SGDLS and CDR2 YYNGEE. The ends were cut back, 4 bases at V and 5 bases at J, with 10 bases in the middle. The CDR3, as DNA: TGTGCCAGCAGCCCGGGGCCCTATCAGCCCCAGCATTTT. Amino acid sequence: CASSPGPYQPQHF. Drawing the rest from reference TRBV9 and TRBJ1-5, the complete variable domain is DSGVTQTPKHLITATGQRVTLRCSPRSGDLSVYWYQQSLDQGLQFLIQYYNGEERAKGNILERFSAQQFPDLHSELNLSSLELGDSALYFCASSPGPYQPQHFGDGTRLSIL.

This clone was recorded once. The chain carries TRBV7-3 and TRBJ2-6, with D perhaps TRBD1 or TRBD2 (5 bases each). In germline, CDR1 is SGHTA, CDR2 FQGTGA. The CDR3 is 16 residues long. Trimming stripped 5 bases from V and 0 bases from J, with 11 bases between. The CDR3, as DNA: TGTGCCAGCAGCCCGGGACCACGCTCTGGGGCCAACGTCCTGACTTTC. It is translated as CASSPGPRSGANVLTF.

The rearrangement joins TRBV11-2 to TRBJ2-1, with 9 bases lining up with TRBD1. CDR3 size: 15 residues. V lost 4 bases and J lost 4; bases outside the gene matches: 5. Germline V gene data show CDR1 as SGHAT and CDR2 as FQNNGV. CDR3 sequence: CASSSRDRGYNEQFF. The CDR3 DNA is TGTGCCAGCAGCTCCAGAGACAGGGGGTACAATGAGCAGTTCTTC.

This clone was seen just once. The rearrangement joins TRBV5-1 to TRBJ2-7; a possible D gene is TRBD2 (6 bases). Looked up from germline, CDR1 is SGHRS and CDR2 is YFSETQ. V was clipped by 0 bases and J by 0 bases, with 10 bases between them. The CDR3 length is 15 residues. As DNA, the CDR3 is TGCGCCAGCAGCTTGGGAGCGGGCCCCTCCTACGAGCAGTACTTC. This encodes CASSLGAGPSYEQYF.

CDR3 residues: CASSQDPSRGDSNQPQHF. The CDR3 DNA is TGCGCCAGCAGCCAAGATCCATCCAGGGGGGATAGCAATCAGCCCCAGCATTTT. V gene TRBV4-1 combines with J gene TRBJ1-5, with 7 bases aligning to TRBD1. Germline V CDR1 and CDR2: MGHRA, YSYEKL. CDR3 size: 18 residues. The trim removed 0 bases at V and 0 bases at J, leaving 8 bases unmatched.

V is TRBV7-2 and J is TRBJ2-1, with 12 bases lining up with TRBD2. The CDR3 sequence is 17 residues long. The germline gives CDR1 SGHTA, CDR2 FQGNSA. V lost 5 bases to trimming and J lost 0 bases; unmatched junction nucleotides: 5. DNA of the CDR3: TGTGCCAGCAGCCCTCTAGCGGGGGGGGCCTCCTACAATGAGCAGTTCTTC. The encoded protein is CASSPLAGGASYNEQFF.

The chain joins TRBV19 to TRBJ1-1, with TRBD1 matching 8 bases. The CDR3 is 13 residues long. From germline, CDR1 is LNHDA and CDR2 SQIVND (reference sequence). The junction had 2 bases not matched to a gene; V was cut back by 5 bases and J by 3 bases. The CDR3 sequence is CASSSTGDTEAFF. CDR3 DNA sequence: TGTGCCAGTAGTTCGACAGGGGACACTGAAGCTTTCTTT.

This clone was recorded only once. The J gene is TRBJ1-2, the V gene TRBV6-1; TRBD1 might be the D (6 bases). V lost 2 bases and J 0 bases, leaving 13 bases between the germline ends. Germline V CDR1 and CDR2: MNHNS, SASEGT. The CDR3 sequence is 16 residues long. CDR3 DNA: TGTGCCAGCAGTGAAAGGGGGGATTACTCTAACTATGGCTACACCTTC. This sequence encodes CASSERGDYSNYGYTF.

V usage is TRBV6-5 and J usage is TRBJ1-5, with D tentatively TRBD1 (6 bases). Germline-derived CDR1 and CDR2 are MNHEY and SVGAGI. Trimming removed 6 bases from V and 6 bases from J, with 18 bases in between. The CDR3 extends over 15 amino acids. The CDR3 nucleotides are TGTGCCAGCAGGGCAACCAGGGGTTATGGTCAGCCCCAGCATTTT. Its protein is CASRATRGYGQPQHF.

J is TRBJ2-2 and V is TRBV13; TRBD1 agrees at 8 bases. CDR1 is PRHDT and CDR2 is FYEKMQ in the germline V gene (reference sequence). J was trimmed by 6 bases and V by 5 bases; bases with no gene match: 8. The CDR3 consists of 15 residues. CDR3: CASSPPTGAAGELFF. The CDR3 DNA is TGTGCCAGCAGCCCCCCGACAGGGGCAGCCGGGGAGCTGTTTTTT.

The chain couples TRBV5-6 to TRBJ1-6; 12 nucleotides line up with TRBD1. Per germline, CDR1 SGHDT and CDR2 YYEEEE. V shed 2 bases, J shed 6 bases, and the junction held 3 bases outside the gene matches. The CDR3 spans 16 residues. The CDR3 bases are TGTGCCAGCAGCTTCCGGGACAGGGGGCTTAATTCACCCCTCCACTTT. This gives the protein CASSFRDRGLNSPLHF.

This clone was detected a few times. V is TRBV6-5 and J is TRBJ1-5, with D hard to call. The germline V and J ends were trimmed by 7 bases and 4 bases, with 11 bases remaining between them. Germline V lookup: CDR1 MNHEY, CDR2 SVGAGI. This CDR3 comprises 13 residues. The CDR3 sequence is CASTRGPNQPQHF. In DNA, the CDR3 is TGTGCCAGCACTCGAGGGCCTAATCAGCCCCAGCATTTT.